A single sample gave rise to the 20 T cell receptor beta chains below, sequenced in a study of shared clonotypes between healthy human individuals. Clones were read by immunoSEQ multiplex PCR, and TCRdb kept only the in-frame ones, dropping some. The table shows 2 million to 2.5 million clones, with 80% to 95% occurring only once. Input material: naive CD4+ T cells from PBMCs. Noted subset: CD45RA+ positively selected. All receptors derive from a man aged 18-30 years in good health. Some clones in this sample may be carry-over from other donors' samples.

Concerning this clone: Other nucleotide sequences from this sample produce the same CDR3. This chain links TRBV7-2 with TRBJ2-1, with TRBD2 matching over 11 bases. The CDR3 sequence is 16 residues long. Germline lookup yields CDR1 SGHTA and CDR2 FQGNSA. V was clipped by 5 bases and J by 4 bases; unmatched bases: 7. The CDR3 nucleotides are TGTGCCAGCAGCCCTCTTGGGACTAGCGGATACAATGAGCAGTTCTTC. Encoded protein: CASSPLGTSGYNEQFF. Full variable domain (outside the CDR3, taken from reference TRBV7-2 and TRBJ2-1): GAGVSQSPSNKVTEKGKDVELRCDPISGHTALYWYRQSLGQGLEFLIYFQGNSAPDKSGLPSDRFSAERTGGSVSTLTIQRTQQEDSAVYLCASSPLGTSGYNEQFFGPGTRLTVL.

The rearrangement links TRBV2 to TRBJ2-6, with 11 positions matching TRBD2. Trimming removed 7 bases from V and 0 bases from J; junction bases left unmatched: 5. Germline lookup yields CDR1 SNHLY and CDR2 FYNNEI. The CDR3 contains 17 residues. The CDR3, as DNA: TGTGCCAGCATTGGACTAGCGGGCAACTCTGGGGCCAACGTCCTGACTTTC. This encodes CASIGLAGNSGANVLTF.

A remark on this clone: The same CDR3 arises from other DNA sequences in this sample as well. The chain joins TRBV5-1 to TRBJ2-5; D remains ambiguous. Deletions cut 2 bases from V and 4 bases from J, with 3 bases between. Germline assignment: CDR1 SGHRS and CDR2 YFSETQ. This CDR3 region has 11 residues. CDR3 coding DNA: TGCGCCAGCAGCTTCGCAGAGACCCAGTACTTC. Encoded protein: CASSFAETQYF.

Details on this clone: At the DNA level, this CDR3 is encoded by other sequences in the same sample as well. The V gene is TRBV5-5, the J gene TRBJ2-5, with unresolved D. V gave up 2 bases and J gave up 5 bases, with 7 bases separating them. CDR3 length: 12 amino acids. Looked up from germline, CDR1 is SGHKS and CDR2 is YYEKEE (reference sequence). Here the CDR3 reads CASSFPQETQYF. The CDR3 DNA sequence: TGTGCCAGCAGCTTCCCGCAGGAGACCCAGTACTTC.

With respect to this clone: Other DNA sequences in the sample encode the same CDR3. The rearrangement joins TRBV5-1 to TRBJ1-5; D ambiguous. The CDR3 has 13 residues. Germline CDR1 and CDR2: SGHRS and YFSETQ. V shed 4 bases and J shed 0 bases, with 5 bases lying between them. CDR3: CASSADSNQPQHF. The DNA of the CDR3 is TGCGCCAGCAGCGCGGATAGCAATCAGCCCCAGCATTTT.

The V and J genes are TRBV18 and TRBJ2-1, with 10 nucleotides matching TRBD2. V dropped 2 bases and J dropped 8; count of bases not matched to a gene: 9. Germline lookup yields CDR1 KGHSH and CDR2 LQKENI. CDR3 length: 16 amino acids. For the CDR3, the DNA is TGTGCCAGCTCACCAAGCGGGAGGGCCGCCGGGGATGAGCAGTTCTTC. Translation gives CASSPSGRAAGDEQFF. Looking up the rest from reference TRBV18 and TRBJ2-1 gives the full variable domain: NAGVMQNPRHLVRRRGQEARLRCSPMKGHSHVYWYRQLPEEGLKFMVYLQKENIIDESGMPKERFSAEFPKEGPSILRIQQVVRGDSAAYFCASSPSGRAAGDEQFFGPGTRLTVL.

The chain links TRBV11-3 to TRBJ1-5; the match to TRBD1 covers 9 bases. This CDR3 has 15 amino acids. Germline V CDR1 and CDR2: SGHNT, YENEEA. J was trimmed by 4 bases and V by 3 bases; bases with no gene match: 4. The chain's CDR3 is CASSFRDRVNQPQHF. The DNA for the CDR3 is TGTGCCAGCAGCTTCCGGGACAGGGTAAATCAGCCCCAGCATTTT.

The chain couples TRBV13 to TRBJ2-6, with D tentatively TRBD1 (6 bases). Germline CDR1 PRHDT, CDR2 FYEKMQ (reference sequence). The germline V and J ends were trimmed by 5 bases and 2 bases, with 16 bases remaining between them. The CDR3 spans 17 residues. CDR3 amino acids: CASSARPYRAGANVLTF. As DNA, the CDR3 is TGTGCCAGCAGCGCAAGACCCTACAGGGCTGGGGCCAACGTCCTGACTTTC.

Note on this clone: The same CDR3 also results from other DNA sequences found in this sample. Written as DNA, the CDR3 is TGTGCCAGCAGTTCTGGACAGGGGACCTATGGCTACACCTTC. The encoded protein is CASSSGQGTYGYTF. V usage is TRBV28 and J usage is TRBJ1-2; TRBD1 matches 9 bases. Germline-derived CDR1 and CDR2 are MDHEN and SYDVKM. The CDR3 covers 14 residues. Trimming cost V 4 bases and J 4 bases; bases outside gene matches: 4.

Concerning this clone itself: Other DNA sequences from this sample encode an identical CDR3 as well. The chain employs TRBV5-1 and TRBJ2-7, with 8 positions matching TRBD2. Trimming at V came to 4 bases and at J to 2 bases, leaving 5 bases not matched to a gene. The CDR3 length is 14 residues. Germline values: CDR1 SGHRS, CDR2 YFSETQ. The CDR3: CASSPTSGAYEQYF. The CDR3 DNA is TGCGCCAGCAGCCCCACTAGCGGAGCCTACGAGCAGTACTTC.

The rearrangement joins TRBV21-1 to TRBJ2-7; the D segment call TRBD1 is taken from the table without a DNA check. TRBV21-1 is recorded as a pseudogene. The CDR3 contains 15 residues. In DNA form, the CDR3 reads TGTGCCAGCAGCATTCGACAGGGACTGACTAACGAGCAGTACTTC. Translation gives CASSIRQGLTNEQYF.

The chain couples TRBV6-1 to TRBJ2-7; D unresolved. Trimming took 10 bases from V and 2 from J, leaving 12 bases between them. The CDR3 runs 12 residues. The germline CDR1 and CDR2 sequences are MNHNS and SASEGT. The CDR3: CATLRSTYEQYF. The CDR3 DNA reads as TGTGCCACCCTAAGGTCCACCTACGAGCAGTACTTC.

V gene TRBV5-6 combines with J gene TRBJ2-7; TRBD2 might be the D (5 bases). Between the trimmed V and J ends, which lost 0 bases and 5 bases, there was a span of 9 bases. The germline CDR1 and CDR2 sequences are SGHDT and YYEEEE. This CDR3 spans 13 amino acids. CDR3 region: CASSLGLRDEQYF. DNA for the CDR3: TGTGCCAGCAGCTTGGGACTAAGAGACGAGCAGTACTTC.

DNA of the CDR3: TGTGCCAGCAGCTTAGCTGGTGGGGTGCAGTACTTC. It is translated as CASSLAGGVQYF. The V and J genes are TRBV7-9 and TRBJ2-7; D ambiguous. Trimming shortened V by 0 bases and J by 9 bases, and 9 bases separated the two germline ends. Looked up from germline, CDR1 is SEHNR and CDR2 is FQNEAQ (reference sequence). The CDR3 runs 12 residues.

This chain links TRBV6-6 with TRBJ2-1, with D unresolved. V was pared by 0 bases and J by 2 bases, with 11 bases between. The CDR3 totals 16 residues. Looked up from germline, CDR1 is MNHNY and CDR2 is SVGAGI (reference sequence). DNA of the CDR3: TGTGCCAGCAGTTACTCGAGACCCGGAACCTACAATGAGCAGTTCTTC. Its translation: CASSYSRPGTYNEQFF.

V gene TRBV21-1 combines with J gene TRBJ1-5. TRBV21-1 is classified as a pseudogene. The CDR3 extends over 19 amino acids. This chain's CDR3 is CASSKGTVRTLYSNQPQHF. CDR3 sequence (DNA): TGTGCCAGCAGCAAAGGGACCGTCAGGACCCTTTATAGCAATCAGCCCCAGCATTTT.

CDR3 amino acids: CASSGGTSTSSYEQYF. The CDR3 coding sequence is TGCGCCAGCAGCGGAGGGACTAGCACGAGCTCCTACGAGCAGTACTTC. V and J are TRBV5-1 and TRBJ2-7; 9 nucleotides agree with TRBD2. CDR1 SGHRS and CDR2 YFSETQ come from the germline V gene. J gave up 0 bases and V 4 bases, and 8 bases lay outside the gene matches. The CDR3 contains 16 residues.

This clone has a single count. The chain has TRBV4-1 and TRBJ1-5, with unresolved D. V shed 1 base and J shed 11 bases, with 3 bases lying between them. CDR1 and CDR2 (germline): MGHRA, YSYEKL. CDR3 size: 10 residues. The CDR3 sequence is CASSQATQHF. In DNA form, the CDR3 reads TGCGCCAGCAGCCAAGCGACCCAGCATTTT.

This clone was seen a single time. This sample also contains other DNA sequences that code for the same CDR3. This chain joins TRBV5-1 and TRBJ2-1; 12 bases fit TRBD2. Germline V gene sequence: CDR1 SGHRS, CDR2 YFSETQ. The J segment lost 4 bases and the V segment lost 4 bases, leaving 3 bases of the junction unmatched. The CDR3 has 15 residues. This CDR3 reads CASSLGLAGYNEQFF. Here the CDR3 DNA reads TGCGCCAGCAGCCTTGGACTAGCGGGGTACAATGAGCAGTTCTTC.

The chain carries TRBV10-3 and TRBJ2-5; tentatively, D is TRBD1 or TRBD2 (5 bases each). The J call may be faulty, since TRBJ2-7 better matches the DNA end. CDR3 length equals 14 residues. CDR1 is ENHRY, CDR2 SYGVKD, per germline. In nucleotides, the CDR3 is TGTGCCACCGGGACGGTTGCTAGCTCCTACGAGCAGTACTTC. It yields the protein CATGTVASSYEQYF.